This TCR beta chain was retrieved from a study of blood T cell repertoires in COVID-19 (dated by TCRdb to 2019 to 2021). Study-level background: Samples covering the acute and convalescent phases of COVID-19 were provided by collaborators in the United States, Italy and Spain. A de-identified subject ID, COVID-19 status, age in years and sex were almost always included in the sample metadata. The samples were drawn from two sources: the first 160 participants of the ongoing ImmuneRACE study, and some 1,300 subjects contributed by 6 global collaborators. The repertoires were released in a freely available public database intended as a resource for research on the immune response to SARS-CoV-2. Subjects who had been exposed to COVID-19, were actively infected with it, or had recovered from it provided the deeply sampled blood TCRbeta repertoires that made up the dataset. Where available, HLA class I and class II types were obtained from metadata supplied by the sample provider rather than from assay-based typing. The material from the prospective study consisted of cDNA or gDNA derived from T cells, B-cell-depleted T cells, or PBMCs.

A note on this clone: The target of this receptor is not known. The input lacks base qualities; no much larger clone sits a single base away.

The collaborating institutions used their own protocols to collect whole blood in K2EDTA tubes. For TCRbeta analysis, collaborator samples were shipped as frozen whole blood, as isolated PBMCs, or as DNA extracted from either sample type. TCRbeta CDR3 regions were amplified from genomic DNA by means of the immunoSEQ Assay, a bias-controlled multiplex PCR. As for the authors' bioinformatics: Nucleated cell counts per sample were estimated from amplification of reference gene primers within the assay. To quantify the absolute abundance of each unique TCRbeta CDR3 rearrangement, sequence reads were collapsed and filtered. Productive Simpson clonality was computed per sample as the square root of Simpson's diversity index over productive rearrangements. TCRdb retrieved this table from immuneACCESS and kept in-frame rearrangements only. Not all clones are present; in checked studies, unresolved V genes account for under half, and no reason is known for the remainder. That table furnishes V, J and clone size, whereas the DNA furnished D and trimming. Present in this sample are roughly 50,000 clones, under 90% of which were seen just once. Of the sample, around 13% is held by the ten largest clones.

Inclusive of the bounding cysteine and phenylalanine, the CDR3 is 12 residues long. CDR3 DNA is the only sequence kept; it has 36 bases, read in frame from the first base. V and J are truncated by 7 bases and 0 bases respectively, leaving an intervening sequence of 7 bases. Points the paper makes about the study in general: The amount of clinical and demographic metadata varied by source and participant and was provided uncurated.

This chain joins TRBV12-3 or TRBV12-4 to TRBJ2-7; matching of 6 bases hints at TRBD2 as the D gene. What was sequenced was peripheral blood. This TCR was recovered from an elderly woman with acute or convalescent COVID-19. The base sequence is TGTGCCAGCAAGACTAGCTCCTACGAGCAGTACTTC. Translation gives CASKTSSYEQYF.